Below, 6 T cell receptor beta chains from the same sample are listed, as sequenced in a study of shared clonotypes between healthy human individuals. Assay used: immunoSEQ multiplex PCR; TCRdb lists only in-frame clones, some missing. The profile shows some 120,000 clones, around 68% of them singletons. The sequenced material came from memory CD8+ T cells sorted from blood. The subset is: CD45RO+ cells pooled with CCR7-negative TemRA cells. Every receptor here comes from a woman aged 25 to 39 in good health.

This clone has only a few counts. V gene TRBV7-9 combines with J gene TRBJ1-2; 8 nucleotides line up with TRBD1. CDR1 and CDR2 (germline): SEHNR, FQNEAQ (reference sequence). Trimming at V came to 5 bases and at J to 4 bases, leaving 9 bases not matched to a gene. The CDR3 is made up of 15 amino acids. The CDR3 here is CASSLLETGAYGYTF. In DNA form, the CDR3 reads TGTGCCAGCAGCCTCCTCGAGACAGGGGCCTATGGCTACACCTTC.

This sequence joins TRBV5-1 and TRBJ1-2; 9 positions agree with TRBD1. The V gene end was trimmed by 1 base and the J gene end by 4 bases; junction bases not matched to a gene: 5. There are 15 residues in the CDR3. Germline V lookup: CDR1 SGHRS, CDR2 YFSETQ. Written as DNA, the CDR3 is TGCGCCAGCAGCTTGATCCCGGGACAGGGCTATGGCTACACCTTC. It specifies CASSLIPGQGYGYTF.

V is TRBV28 and J is TRBJ2-7; 9 bases are shared with TRBD1. V was pared by 6 bases and J by 3 bases, with 9 bases of the junction left unmatched. Germline lookup yields CDR1 MDHEN and CDR2 SYDVKM. CDR3 length equals 15 residues. The CDR3 DNA sequence: TGTGCCAGCAGGGGACCGGGACAGGGACACTACGAGCAGTACTTC. It encodes CASRGPGQGHYEQYF.

The chain has TRBV5-8 and TRBJ1-2; D is uncertain. The CDR3 extends over 13 amino acids. Germline CDR1 SGHTS, CDR2 YDEGEE. V was clipped by 0 bases and J by 1 base, with 4 bases between them. This CDR3 is CASSLADNYGYTF. Here the CDR3 DNA reads TGTGCCAGCAGCTTGGCAGATAACTATGGCTACACCTTC.

A single count supports this clone. The chain links TRBV6-4 to TRBJ2-1; 12 bases map to TRBD2. The J segment lost 5 bases and the V segment lost 5 bases, leaving 13 bases of the junction unmatched. The V gene's germline CDR1 is MRHNA and CDR2 SNTAGT. The CDR3 spans 18 residues. In DNA form, the CDR3 reads TGTGCCAGCAGTCCTCAACCCATCGGACTAGCGGGAAACAATGAGCAGTTCTTC. This translates into CASSPQPIGLAGNNEQFF.

V gene TRBV19 combines with J gene TRBJ1-5, with TRBD1 as a possible D gene (6 bases). Germline V lookup: CDR1 LNHDA, CDR2 SQIVND (reference sequence). The CDR3 has 14 amino acids. The V gene lost 3 bases and the J gene lost 4 bases, with 10 bases spanning the gap. The CDR3 nucleotides read TGTGCCAGTAGTATCCTGGACAGAAATCAGCCCCAGCATTTT. Translated: CASSILDRNQPQHF.